Below, one T cell receptor (beta chain) is given with its context. Some clones are missing from TCRdb's copy, which holds only in-frame ones; the method was immunoSEQ multiplex PCR. The data show about 61,000 clones, less than 85% seen once. Trimming removed 5 bases at V and 0 bases at J, with 14 bases between. Germline V gene sequence: CDR1 SGHAT, CDR2 FQNNGV. The length of the CDR3 is 16 residues. These data originate in a study of OX40 agonist ivuxolimab in advanced cancers. As for the study in general: The patients received agonistic anti-OX40 (CD134) antibody ivuxolimab. Ivuxolimab, which patients received intravenously every 2 weeks, was dosed at 0.01 to 10 mg/kg.

This rearrangement joins TRBV11-2 to TRBJ2-1; possible D gene TRBD2, 6 bases. The origin of this receptor is an adult with an advanced solid tumor such as melanoma, head and neck, liver or kidney cancer. The specimen comprised CD4+ or CD8+ T cells sorted from blood, sampled in a trial of the OX40 agonist ivuxolimab. CDR3 sequence: CASSDHGSISYNEQFF. Here the CDR3 DNA reads TGTGCCAGCAGCGACCACGGGAGTATCTCCTACAATGAGCAGTTCTTC.